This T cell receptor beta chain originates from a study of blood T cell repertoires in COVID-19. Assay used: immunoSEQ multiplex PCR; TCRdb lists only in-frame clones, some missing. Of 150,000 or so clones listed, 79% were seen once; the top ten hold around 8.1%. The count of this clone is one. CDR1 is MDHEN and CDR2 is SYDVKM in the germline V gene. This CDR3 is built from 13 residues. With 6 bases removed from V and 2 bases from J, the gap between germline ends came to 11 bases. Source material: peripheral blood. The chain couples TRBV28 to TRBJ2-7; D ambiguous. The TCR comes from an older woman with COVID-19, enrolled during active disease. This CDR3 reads CASSTPNTYEQYF. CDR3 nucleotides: TGTGCCAGCAGCACCCCCAACACCTACGAGCAGTACTTC.